The 27 T cell receptor beta chains reported below all come from one sample, sequenced in a study of CXCR3-negative and CXCR3-positive naive CD8 T cells (dated by TCRdb to between 2019 and 2020). Their target antigens are unknown. These reads were obtained on a NextSeq 550. The Human TCR Profiling Kit (MiLaboratory) was used to make UMI-labeled 5' RACE TRB cDNA libraries. TCRdb reprocessed the reads and lists each CDR3 protein sequence as a single entry, with no DNA. The sample's clone listing holds tens of thousands of distinct CDR3 sequences. Clones ranked in the top ten supply approximately 0.54% of the sample. Broad study findings and their caveats: TRB CDR3s from CXCR3-positive naive cells showed higher hydrophobicity (lower Kidera factor 4), lower energy, and higher strength and volume indices than CXCR3-negative naive cells.

Source material: naive CXCR3+ CD8+ T cells from blood. What the cell subset or site label conveys for this sample: CD45RO-CCR7+CD27+CD95- naive CD8+ T cells expressing CXCR3 (TNR3+). The receptors originated from a human donor in good health. Some clones in this sample may be carry-over from other donors' samples.

The V and J genes are TRBV9 and TRBJ1-2; lacking DNA, the TRBD1 call made by TCRdb goes unchecked. The CDR3 is 11 amino acids. Germline CDR1 and CDR2: SGDLS and YYNGEE. CDR3 in amino acids: CASRRGDGYTF.

The chain uses TRBV7-2 and TRBJ2-7; the D call from TCRdb, TRBD1, cannot be confirmed without DNA. Germline CDR1 and CDR2: SGHTA and FQGNSA. This CDR3 has 13 amino acids. CDR3 residues: CASSLTPFREQYF.

The J gene is TRBJ2-3, the V gene TRBV6-5; the D call of TRBD1 rests on TCRdb alone, since no DNA is present to check it. There are 15 residues in the CDR3. Germline V CDR1 and CDR2: MNHEY, SVGAGI. CDR3 loop: CASSYSQVPTDTQYF.

This chain connects TRBV28 to TRBJ1-1; TCRdb names TRBD1, which stays unverified in the absence of DNA. The germline gives CDR1 MDHEN, CDR2 SYDVKM. The CDR3 loop spans 13 amino acids. The CDR3 here is CASSPQENTEAFF.

This chain connects TRBV20-1 to TRBJ1-6. The CDR3 has 12 amino acids. The germline V gene has CDR1 DFQATT and CDR2 SNEGSKA (reference sequence). CDR3 amino acids: CSAKSDYSPLHF.

The V gene is TRBV7-7, the J gene TRBJ2-7; TCRdb's D gene call, TRBD1, goes unchecked for lack of DNA. Germline assignment: CDR1 SSHAT and CDR2 FNYEAQ (reference sequence). The CDR3 extends over 13 amino acids. The CDR3 reads CASSPGGADEQYF.

V is TRBV24-1 and J is TRBJ2-1. This CDR3 region has 14 residues. Germline assignment: CDR1 KGHDR and CDR2 SFDVKD. CDR3 sequence: CATSDRTHYNEQFF.

The chain uses TRBV2 and TRBJ2-7; the TRBD1 assignment by TCRdb is unverifiable without DNA. Germline-derived CDR1 and CDR2 are SNHLY and FYNNEI. This CDR3 spans 14 amino acids. The CDR3 spells CASVGGSRPYEQYF.

The chain uses TRBV9 and TRBJ2-7; TCRdb's assignment of TRBD2 cannot be checked, as there is no DNA. Germline CDR1 SGDLS, CDR2 YYNGEE. The CDR3 has 17 residues. The CDR3 protein is CASSAPGAGPHSYEQYF.

The V and J genes are TRBV29-1 and TRBJ2-7. Germline V lookup: CDR1 SQVTM, CDR2 ANQGSEA. The CDR3 runs to 11 residues. The CDR3 loop reads CSVQENYEQYF.

V usage is TRBV29-1 and J usage is TRBJ2-2; TCRdb gives TRBD1 as the D gene, but with no DNA this cannot be confirmed. CDR1 SQVTM and CDR2 ANQGSEA come from the germline V gene. This CDR3 has 12 residues. The CDR3 sequence is CSVPGQTGELFF.

V gene TRBV6-5 combines with J gene TRBJ1-2. The CDR3 sequence is 16 residues long. CDR1 is MNHEY, CDR2 SVGAGI, per germline. The CDR3 sequence is CASSSQTRNQGYGYTF.

The chain combines TRBV19 with TRBJ2-1; the TCRdb call, TRBD1, lacks DNA for checking. Germline V CDR1 and CDR2: LNHDA, SQIVND (reference sequence). The CDR3 spans 15 residues. The CDR3 here is CASSIAGAIYNEQFF.

This sequence joins TRBV23-1 and TRBJ2-2; TCRdb designates TRBD2, a call that cannot be tested without DNA. TRBV23-1 carries the ORF label, with uncertain function. The CDR3 totals 16 residues. CDR3 sequence: CASSQSSQRRAGELFF.

This chain uses TRBV29-1 with TRBJ2-3; TCRdb picks TRBD1, but there is no DNA to check that call. This CDR3 has 15 amino acids. Germline V gene data show CDR1 as SQVTM and CDR2 as ANQGSEA. CDR3 region: CSIRTVASSTDTQYF.

V usage is TRBV29-1 and J usage is TRBJ1-2. Germline CDR1 SQVTM, CDR2 ANQGSEA. CDR3 size: 12 residues. CDR3 amino acids: CSLDTGQRGYTF. Looking up the rest from reference TRBV29-1 and TRBJ1-2 gives the full variable domain: SAVISQKPSRDICQRGTSLTIQCQVDSQVTMMFWYRQQPGQSLTLIATANQGSEATYESGFVIDKFPISRPNLTFSTLTVSNMSPEDSSIYLCSLDTGQRGYTFGSGTRLTVV.

The chain employs TRBV12-3 or TRBV12-4 and TRBJ2-1; TCRdb lists TRBD1, though no DNA is available to test this call. CDR3 size: 14 residues. The CDR3 spells CASSLGRVTNEQFF.

The V call is TRBV4-1, the J call TRBJ2-7. This CDR3 has 16 residues. Germline assignment: CDR1 MGHRA and CDR2 YSYEKL. CDR3 protein: CASSQDLGSGTYEQYF.

The chain employs TRBV5-4 and TRBJ2-7; absent DNA, TCRdb's TRBD1 call cannot be checked. From germline, CDR1 is SGHNT and CDR2 YYREEE (reference sequence). This CDR3 spans 13 amino acids. Here the CDR3 reads CASSLVGGHEQYF. The full variable domain, in which reference TRBV5-4 and TRBJ2-7 provide the parts outside the CDR3, is ETGVTQSPTHLIKTRGQQVTLRCSSQSGHNTVSWYQQALGQGPQFIFQYYREEENGRGNFPPRFSGLQFPNYSSELNVNALELDDSALYLCASSLVGGHEQYFGPGTRLTVT.

The V gene is TRBV7-6, the J gene TRBJ2-7; no DNA is available, so the TRBD1 call from TCRdb remains unchecked. The CDR3 has 16 residues. The germline V gene has CDR1 SGHVS and CDR2 FNYEAQ. This chain's CDR3 is CASSSTRGTGAYEQYF.

This chain joins TRBV7-3 and TRBJ2-7; TCRdb picks TRBD1, but there is no DNA to check that call. Germline CDR1 SGHTA, CDR2 FQGTGA. The CDR3 runs to 14 residues. The CDR3: CASSLTGGNYEQYF.

The V call is TRBV29-1, the J call TRBJ2-4; TCRdb reports TRBD2, a call that lacks DNA to check it against. Per germline, CDR1 SQVTM and CDR2 ANQGSEA. There are 14 residues in the CDR3. This CDR3 is CSVGGGPAKNIQYF.

This chain uses TRBV5-5 with TRBJ2-7; TCRdb outputs TRBD1, but without DNA this stays unchecked. The germline gives CDR1 SGHKS, CDR2 YYEKEE (reference sequence). CDR3 length: 14 amino acids. The CDR3 protein is CASSLVGQGYEQYF.

This rearrangement joins TRBV18 to TRBJ1-5; TCRdb proposes TRBD1, but this gene call is untestable without DNA. Germline CDR1 KGHSH, CDR2 LQKENI. The CDR3 runs to 15 residues. This CDR3 reads CASSPPSGEGQPQHF.

The chain links TRBV29-1 to TRBJ2-2. This CDR3 comprises 12 residues. Germline loops: CDR1 SQVTM, CDR2 ANQGSEA. The CDR3 is CSVVQNTGELFF.

This chain uses TRBV29-1 with TRBJ2-7. Germline lookup yields CDR1 SQVTM and CDR2 ANQGSEA. The CDR3 totals 13 residues. The CDR3 sequence: CSVERESPYEQYF.

The chain recombines TRBV6-5 with TRBJ2-2; lacking DNA, the TRBD2 call made by TCRdb goes unchecked. The CDR3 extends over 16 amino acids. Germline lookup yields CDR1 MNHEY and CDR2 SVGAGI. The CDR3 spells CASSYEGGGNTGELFF.